This T cell receptor beta chain was retrieved from a study of monozygotic twins with inflammatory bowel disease. Every single donor had a roughly 2.7 ml blood sample drawn. Total RNA, at approximately 4,000 ng, went into every TCR library. TCRdb re-analyzed the 5' RACE reads; it lists each CDR3 protein once, without DNA. This repertoire includes approximately 400,000 distinct CDR3 sequences. Germline V gene sequence: CDR1 MNHEY, CDR2 SVGAGI. The CDR3 covers 11 residues. The chain has TRBV6-5 and TRBJ2-7; as DNA is missing, the TRBD1 call by TCRdb cannot be tested. Sequenced: blood. This clonotype was obtained from a human donor with ulcerative colitis or Crohn's disease, or a healthy co-twin of an affected twin (not recorded which). The CDR3 spells CASNTPYEQYF.